The clone carrying this T cell receptor (beta chain) turned up a few times. This sample stems from a study of identical twins. Trimming took off 5 bases at V and 6 bases at J, with 20 bases between the two ends. This CDR3 comprises 15 residues. From germline, CDR1 is SEHNR and CDR2 FQNEAQ (reference sequence). MiXCR, applied by TCRdb to the 5' RACE reads, yields one record per CDR3 protein. The table has approximately 210,000 distinct CDR3 sequences, 6.5% to 8% seen once; the top ten hold about 14%. These sequences were also reported in another study, on T cells expressing NK-cell markers.

This chain joins TRBV7-9 and TRBJ2-7; TRBD1 might be the D (6 bases). The receptor was derived from a young woman in good health. The source material was CD8+ T cells sorted from blood. CDR3 loop: CASSPPRGRAFEQYF. The DNA of the CDR3 is TGTGCCAGCAGCCCTCCCAGGGGTCGTGCGTTCGAGCAGTACTTC. The whole variable domain, remainder taken from reference TRBV7-9 and TRBJ2-7, is DTGVSQNPRHKITKRGQNVTFRCDPISEHNRLYWYRQTLGQGPEFLTYFQNEAQLEKSRLLSDRFSAERPKGSFSTLEIQRTEQGDSAMYLCASSPPRGRAFEQYFGPGTRLTVT.